The 32 T cell receptor beta chains listed next were all sequenced from one sample in a study of T-cell reconstitution after alpha-beta-depleted transplantation in children. The TCRbeta library incorporated unique molecular identifiers. TCRdb reprocessed the PCR reads via MiXCR and lists one record per CDR3 protein. This sample has about 580,000 distinct CDR3 sequences; 23% occur once, and the top ten carry roughly 13%. The sequences come from PBMCs, mostly from graft donor cells, collected 360 days after TCRalphabeta/CD19-depleted stem cell transplant. The receptor set was obtained from a boy younger than two who had a stem cell transplant for acute myeloid leukemia, so the T cells may come from the graft donor.

V gene TRBV4-2 combines with J gene TRBJ2-2, with 7 bases aligning to TRBD1. The CDR3 runs to 18 residues. Germline V lookup: CDR1 LGHNA, CDR2 YNFKEQ. Unmatched junction bases numbered 9, after V lost 2 bases and J lost 0 bases. CDR3 residues: CASSQIRDSKANTGELFF. DNA for the CDR3: TGTGCCAGCAGCCAAATCCGGGACAGCAAAGCGAACACCGGGGAGCTGTTTTTT.

This clonotype was counted ten times or more. V and J are TRBV20-1 and TRBJ1-5; D call uncertain. Germline CDR1 is DFQATT and CDR2 is SNEGSKA (reference sequence). The V and J ends lost 3 bases and 9 bases respectively, with 15 bases between them. The length of the CDR3 is 13 residues. CDR3 in amino acids: CSASRHTIGPQHF. CDR3 nucleotides: TGCAGTGCTAGTCGGCACACCATTGGGCCCCAGCATTTT.

This clonotype appeared many times. The V call is TRBV2, the J call TRBJ2-1; TRBD1 matches at 12 bases. Germline assignment: CDR1 SNHLY and CDR2 FYNNEI. J lost 6 bases, V lost 5 bases, and 5 bases had no gene match. This CDR3 spans 15 amino acids. The CDR3 DNA sequence: TGTGCCAGCAGTCCGGGACAGGGGGCTATCAATGAGCAGTTCTTC. Translating it yields CASSPGQGAINEQFF.

This clonotype was found a few times. The chain links TRBV29-1 to TRBJ1-1; D is uncertain. This CDR3 region has 11 residues. CDR1 is SQVTM, CDR2 ANQGSEA, per germline. V lost 6 bases, J lost 3 bases, and 8 bases lay in between. CDR3: CSVHGHTEAFF. CDR3 DNA: TGCAGCGTACATGGGCACACTGAAGCTTTCTTT.

CDR3 region: CAWTLRGGTGELFF. Written as DNA, the CDR3 is TGTGCCTGGACCCTCCGAGGGGGAACCGGGGAGCTGTTTTTT. The chain is built from TRBV30 and TRBJ2-2; maybe TRBD1 (6 bases). The length of the CDR3 is 14 residues. V lost 4 bases and J lost 5, with 14 bases in between. The germline V gene encodes CDR1 GTSNPN and CDR2 SVGIG (reference sequence).

V gene TRBV10-3 combines with J gene TRBJ2-7; D is perhaps TRBD2 (5 bases). Germline CDR1 is ENHRY and CDR2 is SYGVKD. The CDR3 totals 16 residues. Trimming pared 0 bases from V and 2 bases from J, leaving 14 bases between. The CDR3 spells CAISESEAGDAYEQYF. The CDR3 DNA is TGTGCCATCAGTGAGTCAGAGGCCGGGGATGCCTACGAGCAGTACTTC.

In this sample, this clonotype turned up many times. V usage is TRBV29-1 and J usage is TRBJ1-1, with D possibly TRBD1 on 6 matching bases. Trimming cost V 5 bases and J 5 bases, with 15 bases left between them. There are 13 residues in the CDR3. Germline CDR1 reads SQVTM; CDR2 reads ANQGSEA. CDR3 residues: CSVFPGAGTEAFF. For the CDR3, the DNA is TGCAGCGTTTTCCCAGGGGCCGGTACTGAAGCTTTCTTT.

V and J are TRBV4-2 and TRBJ2-2; D might be TRBD2 (6 bases). Germline CDR1 LGHNA, CDR2 YNFKEQ. Trimming stripped 1 base from V and 5 bases from J, with 11 bases between. The CDR3 is 15 residues long. CDR3 bases: TGTGCCAGCAGCCAAGCGCGGGCGGGGACCGGGGAGCTGTTTTTT. Its translation is CASSQARAGTGELFF.

The DNA of the CDR3 is TGTGCCAGCAGCTTGTACAGGGGGCGCGACACCGGGGAGCTGTTTTTT. Its protein is CASSLYRGRDTGELFF. The rearrangement uses TRBV5-6 and TRBJ2-2, with 9 bases lining up with TRBD1. The V and J ends lost 1 base and 3 bases, in that order; junction bases with no gene match: 4. CDR3 length: 16 residues. Germline-derived CDR1 and CDR2 are SGHDT and YYEEEE.

This chain connects TRBV7-6 to TRBJ1-1; D not resolved. CDR1 and CDR2 (germline): SGHVS, FNYEAQ. The CDR3 length is 14 residues. The V and J ends lost 2 bases and 4 bases respectively, with 11 bases between them. DNA for the CDR3: TGTGCCAGCAGCTTACGCAGAGGGAGCACTGAAGCTTTCTTT. Protein: CASSLRRGSTEAFF.

V and J are TRBV20-1 and TRBJ2-6, with D tentatively TRBD1 or TRBD2 (5 bases each). Germline values: CDR1 DFQATT, CDR2 SNEGSKA (reference sequence). The length of the CDR3 is 17 residues. The germline V and J ends were trimmed by 1 base and 3 bases, with 16 bases remaining between them. CDR3 residues: CSARAPRGAYGANVLTF. DNA for the CDR3: TGCAGTGCTAGAGCCCCTAGGGGAGCATATGGGGCCAACGTCCTGACTTTC.

This clonotype occurred many times. The V and J genes are TRBV28 and TRBJ2-2; TRBD1 might be the D (6 bases). The CDR3 totals 14 residues. Per the germline V gene, CDR1 is MDHEN and CDR2 is SYDVKM. The V gene lost 9 bases and the J gene lost 1 base, with 12 bases spanning the gap. CDR3 loop: CASGGTLNTGELFF. In nucleotides, the CDR3 is TGTGCCAGTGGTGGGACATTGAACACCGGGGAGCTGTTTTTT.

This clonotype was seen a single time. J is TRBJ2-2 and V is TRBV29-1, with 8 nucleotides matching TRBD2. Trimming removed 3 bases from V and 4 bases from J; junction bases left unmatched: 10. The CDR3 covers 16 residues. CDR1 and CDR2 (germline): SQVTM, ANQGSEA. The DNA of the CDR3 is TGCAGCGTTGAGAGGAGATCTAGCGGGCCCACCGGGGAGCTGTTTTTT. Protein: CSVERRSSGPTGELFF.

The chain employs TRBV20-1 and TRBJ2-2; D ambiguous. The CDR3 sequence is 12 residues long. The V end was cut by 3 bases, the J end by 7 bases, with 9 bases between. In germline, CDR1 is DFQATT, CDR2 SNEGSKA (reference sequence). The CDR3 region has the DNA TGCAGTGCTAGGGGGTGGAACGGGGAGCTGTTTTTT. Its translation: CSARGWNGELFF.

This clonotype showed up just a few times. The CDR3 reads CASSFMTGTNTGELFF. The CDR3 DNA reads TGCGCCAGCAGCTTTATGACAGGGACGAACACCGGGGAGCTGTTTTTT. This chain connects TRBV5-1 to TRBJ2-2, with TRBD1 identical over 7 bases. Germline CDR1 and CDR2: SGHRS and YFSETQ. With 2 bases clipped from V and 0 bases from J, the junction kept 4 bases outside the gene matches. This CDR3 region has 16 residues.

This clonotype came up many times. The chain is built from TRBV7-9 and TRBJ2-1; D gene ambiguous. CDR3 length: 14 residues. Trimming took off 1 base at V and 4 bases at J, with 8 bases between the two ends. Germline CDR1 SEHNR, CDR2 FQNEAQ (reference sequence). CDR3 in amino acids: CASSLGPEYNEQFF. The CDR3 DNA reads as TGTGCCAGCAGCTTAGGTCCGGAGTACAATGAGCAGTTCTTC. Full variable domain (rest looked up from reference TRBV7-9 and TRBJ2-1): DTGVSQNPRHKITKRGQNVTFRCDPISEHNRLYWYRQTLGQGPEFLTYFQNEAQLEKSRLLSDRFSAERPKGSFSTLEIQRTEQGDSAMYLCASSLGPEYNEQFFGPGTRLTVL.

In its sample, this clonotype was seen many times. This chain joins TRBV24-1 and TRBJ2-3; no reliable D call. This CDR3 region has 14 residues. The ends were cut back, 4 bases at V and 6 bases at J, with 13 bases in the middle. Per the germline V gene, CDR1 is KGHDR and CDR2 is SFDVKD. CDR3 region: CATSERWARDTQYF. The CDR3 bases are TGTGCCACCAGTGAGCGTTGGGCTAGGGATACGCAGTATTTT.

This clonotype was found many times. The rearrangement links TRBV12-3 or TRBV12-4 to TRBJ1-3; D is perhaps TRBD1 (6 bases). V gave up 5 bases and J gave up 3 bases, with 23 bases separating them. This CDR3 spans 18 amino acids. DNA of the CDR3: TGTGCCAGCAGTGGGTTTGGGGGCATGGGATCTTTTGGAAACACCATATATTTT. Translating it yields CASSGFGGMGSFGNTIYF.

This clonotype occurred many times. The rearrangement links TRBV20-1 to TRBJ2-2; D gene unclear. Trimming pared 0 bases from V and 5 bases from J, leaving 7 bases between. This CDR3 spans 13 amino acids. From germline, CDR1 is DFQATT and CDR2 SNEGSKA (reference sequence). The CDR3 region has the DNA TGCAGTGCTAGAGATGTCGGGACCGGGGAGCTGTTTTTT. Its protein product is CSARDVGTGELFF.

This clonotype turned up a few times. V is TRBV7-3 and J is TRBJ2-1; 13 nucleotides agree with TRBD2. Germline CDR1 is SGHTA and CDR2 is FQGTGA. The CDR3 has 16 residues. After removal of 4 bases from V and 6 bases from J, the junction contained 6 bases not matched to a gene. In nucleotides, the CDR3 is TGTGCCAGCAGCTCAAGACTAGCGGGGGGACTCAATGAGCAGTTCTTC. It yields the protein CASSSRLAGGLNEQFF.

This clonotype was detected only a few times. V gene TRBV9 combines with J gene TRBJ2-5; D call uncertain. Trimming left V 4 bases short and J 5 bases short, with 15 bases between. Germline V gene data show CDR1 as SGDLS and CDR2 as YYNGEE. The CDR3 is 14 amino acids. CDR3 nucleotide sequence: TGTGCCAGCAGCCCCCAGCACTCCCGGGAGACCCAGTACTTC. This codes for CASSPQHSRETQYF.

This chain joins TRBV12-3 or TRBV12-4 and TRBJ1-5; D is undetermined. Trimming shortened V by 7 bases and J by 3 bases, and 10 bases separated the two germline ends. This CDR3 comprises 13 residues. As DNA, the CDR3 is TGTGCCAGCACTACTGTCCCCAATCAGCCCCAGCATTTT. As protein: CASTTVPNQPQHF.

This clonotype was seen repeatedly, ten times or more. The genes are TRBV12-3 or TRBV12-4 and TRBJ2-2, with D uncertain. V gave up 3 bases and J gave up 5 bases, with 10 bases separating them. The CDR3 is 14 residues long. The CDR3 region has the DNA TGTGCCAGCAGTTTGGAGCTCAGAACCGGGGAGCTGTTTTTT. As protein: CASSLELRTGELFF.

This clonotype was seen at least ten times. This sequence joins TRBV20-1 and TRBJ2-1, with 8 bases matching TRBD2. The trim removed 3 bases at V and 2 bases at J, leaving 3 bases unmatched. Germline lookup yields CDR1 DFQATT and CDR2 SNEGSKA (reference sequence). The CDR3 is 14 amino acids. Here the CDR3 reads CSARSGGPYNEQFF. CDR3 DNA sequence: TGCAGTGCTAGGAGCGGGGGCCCCTACAATGAGCAGTTCTTC.

The table lists this clonotype with a few counts. The rearrangement links TRBV20-1 to TRBJ1-1; D gene ambiguous. This CDR3 is 15 amino acids long. Germline loops: CDR1 DFQATT, CDR2 SNEGSKA (reference sequence). Between the trimmed V and J ends, which lost 3 bases and 0 bases, there was a span of 14 bases. The CDR3 nucleotides read TGCAGTGCTAGTGCCTCTTCCCTCATGAACACTGAAGCTTTCTTT. Translating gives CSASASSLMNTEAFF.

J is TRBJ2-3 and V is TRBV15, with a weak D call TRBD2 (6 bases). The V and J ends lost 1 base and 0 bases respectively, with 11 bases between them. This CDR3 is built from 16 residues. Germline loops: CDR1 LNHNV, CDR2 YYDKDF (reference sequence). In nucleotides, the CDR3 is TGTGCCACCAGCAGAGGGTTAGCGGCTAGCACAGATACGCAGTATTTT. Its translation is CATSRGLAASTDTQYF.

The J gene is TRBJ2-3, the V gene TRBV5-1; D not resolved. Germline CDR1 SGHRS, CDR2 YFSETQ. V shed 4 bases and J shed 6 bases, with 6 bases lying between them. CDR3 size: 11 residues. The CDR3 here is CASSGVDTQYF. In DNA, the CDR3 is TGCGCCAGCAGCGGCGTGGATACGCAGTATTTT.

V is TRBV5-1 and J is TRBJ2-3; possibly TRBD2 for D (5 bases). This CDR3 has 14 residues. Germline V gives CDR1 SGHRS, CDR2 YFSETQ. Deletions cut 3 bases from V and 2 bases from J, with 10 bases between. CDR3 sequence reads: CASSWGEFTDTQYF. The CDR3 nucleotides read TGCGCCAGCAGCTGGGGAGAGTTCACAGATACGCAGTATTTT.

This clonotype was counted only a few times. A much larger clone lies a single base off, so this may be a read error. The chain carries TRBV5-5 and TRBJ2-1; the D is unclear. The germline V gene has CDR1 SGHKS and CDR2 YYEKEE (reference sequence). The V end lost 6 bases, the J end lost 4 bases, and 5 bases lay between the germline ends. This CDR3 has 11 amino acids. CDR3 bases: TGTGCCAGCATTCGTTACAATGAGCAGTTCTTC. Translating it yields CASIRYNEQFF. The whole variable domain, remainder taken from reference TRBV5-5 and TRBJ2-1, is DAGVTQSPTHLIKTRGQQVTLRCSPISGHKSVSWYQQVLGQGPQFIFQYYEKEERGRGNFPDRFSARQFPNYSSELNVNALLLGDSALYLCASIRYNEQFFGPGTRLTVL.

The table lists this clonotype with a few counts. This chain joins TRBV20-1 and TRBJ1-4; TRBD1 agrees at 8 bases. This CDR3 contains 14 residues. Germline V gene data show CDR1 as DFQATT and CDR2 as SNEGSKA (reference sequence). With 3 bases clipped from V and 3 bases from J, the junction kept 3 bases outside the gene matches. CDR3 nucleotide sequence: TGCAGTGCTAGTCCGACAGGGGCTAATGAAAAACTGTTTTTT. Its translation: CSASPTGANEKLFF.

The chain is built from TRBV6-5 and TRBJ2-1; 7 nucleotides line up with TRBD2. CDR3 length: 14 amino acids. Losses at the gene ends were 2 bases for V and 6 bases for J; bases not matched to a gene: 4. Germline CDR1 reads MNHEY; CDR2 reads SVGAGI. The CDR3 DNA reads TGTGCCAGCAGTTACAGCCCGGGAGGCAATGAGCAGTTCTTC. It translates to CASSYSPGGNEQFF.

In its sample, this clonotype was seen many times. The V call is TRBV20-1, the J call TRBJ1-3; 7 bases agree with TRBD1. The germline V gene encodes CDR1 DFQATT and CDR2 SNEGSKA (reference sequence). The CDR3 has 13 amino acids. The junction had 4 bases not matched to a gene; V was cut back by 6 bases and J by 2 bases. The CDR3 DNA is TGCAGTGCCATTGACAGGGCTGGAAACACCATATATTTT. This sequence encodes CSAIDRAGNTIYF.